Listed here are 26 T cell receptor beta chains from one sample, sequenced in a study of T cells after yellow fever vaccination. Via MiXCR, TCRdb re-called the 5' RACE reads, giving one row per CDR3 protein. The repertoire holds under 300,000 distinct CDR3 sequences, with 6% to 7.5% as singletons. The sequencing here drew on CD4+ T cells sorted from PBMCs, taken 15 days after the yellow fever booster vaccination. The source of these receptors is a man aged 25 to 40 who received the YFV17D yellow fever vaccine.

The sample holds many counts of this clonotype. The chain has TRBV24-1 and TRBJ2-5; the D is unclear. V was cut by 5 bases and J by 5 bases, with 8 bases left in between. Germline CDR1 reads KGHDR; CDR2 reads SFDVKD. The CDR3 consists of 12 residues. The CDR3 DNA reads TGTGCCACCAGTGGGGATTTGGAGACCCAGTACTTC. Protein: CATSGDLETQYF.

The table lists this clonotype with many counts. This chain links TRBV12-3 or TRBV12-4 with TRBJ2-2; D gene unclear. V dropped 2 bases and J dropped 0 bases, with 13 bases sitting between them. The CDR3 spans 17 residues. The CDR3 spells CASSLNFGIANTGELFF. CDR3 bases: TGTGCCAGCAGTTTAAATTTCGGCATCGCGAACACCGGGGAGCTGTTTTTT.

This clonotype was recorded a few times. The chain combines TRBV10-3 with TRBJ2-3; D might be TRBD2 (5 bases). CDR1 ENHRY and CDR2 SYGVKD come from the germline V gene. The ends were cut back, 4 bases at V and 2 bases at J, with 7 bases in the middle. The length of the CDR3 is 13 residues. CDR3 DNA sequence: TGTGCCATCAGTGGGGGAGACACAGATACGCAGTATTTT. Its protein product is CAISGGDTDTQYF.

The chain has TRBV23-1 and TRBJ2-1; possibly TRBD1 for D (6 bases). TRBV23-1 is annotated as an ORF whose role is uncertain. This CDR3 is built from 16 residues. Trimming took off 0 bases at V and 9 bases at J, with 18 bases between the two ends. CDR3 sequence: CASSQSTARVQGEQFF. The CDR3 DNA sequence: TGCGCCAGCAGTCAATCGACAGCCAGGGTACAGGGTGAGCAGTTCTTC.

The V and J genes are TRBV12-3 or TRBV12-4 and TRBJ1-2; D unclear. Between the trimmed V and J ends, which lost 0 bases and 8 bases, there was a span of 10 bases. There are 13 residues in the CDR3. As DNA, the CDR3 is TGTGCCAGCAGTTTAGCGGGTCTGGGAGGCTACACCTTC. Translated, it gives CASSLAGLGGYTF.

The gene calls are TRBV3-1 and TRBJ2-2, with 7 bases fitting TRBD2. From germline, CDR1 is LGHDT and CDR2 YNNKEL (reference sequence). The CDR3 contains 16 residues. Trimming took 3 bases from V and 6 from J; bases not matched to a gene: 10. The CDR3 DNA sequence: TGTGCCAGCAGCCAGGGTCGGACTAGTGGGGCCGGGGAGCTGTTTTTT. Its protein product is CASSQGRTSGAGELFF.

The chain joins TRBV10-3 to TRBJ2-3; perhaps TRBD2 as D (6 bases). Trimming pared 3 bases from V and 7 bases from J, leaving 20 bases between. The germline gives CDR1 ENHRY, CDR2 SYGVKD. The CDR3 sequence is 16 residues long. The CDR3 sequence: CAISDGVAVGKNTQYF. The CDR3 DNA reads as TGTGCCATCAGTGATGGGGTAGCGGTGGGGAAAAATACGCAGTATTTT.

This clonotype showed up just a few times. V and J are TRBV20-1 and TRBJ2-3; TRBD1 agrees at 7 bases. J lost 3 bases, V lost 6 bases, and 9 bases had no gene match. Per germline, CDR1 DFQATT and CDR2 SNEGSKA (reference sequence). The CDR3 is made up of 14 amino acids. CDR3 region: CSAEVRTGTDTQYF. Here the CDR3 DNA reads TGCAGTGCGGAGGTGCGGACAGGAACAGATACGCAGTATTTT.

This clonotype was detected ten times or more. The CDR3 spells CASSQDTRAGSRDTQYF. As DNA, the CDR3 is TGCGCCAGCAGCCAAGATACCCGCGCGGGAAGTAGAGATACGCAGTATTTT. This sequence joins TRBV4-3 and TRBJ2-3; tentatively, D is TRBD2 (6 bases). The germline gives CDR1 LGHNA, CDR2 YSLEER. CDR3 size: 17 residues. V lost 0 bases, J lost 5 bases, and 18 bases lay in between.

CDR3 bases: TGTGCCAGCTCCGTCCAATGGGGTGGCTACACCTTC. Encoded protein: CASSVQWGGYTF. This sequence joins TRBV18 and TRBJ1-2; D gene uncertain. Looked up from germline, CDR1 is KGHSH and CDR2 is LQKENI. V dropped 6 bases and J dropped 7 bases, with 12 bases sitting between them. The CDR3 has 12 residues.

The J gene is TRBJ2-7, the V gene TRBV21-1. TRBV21-1 is marked as a pseudogene. The CDR3 consists of 17 residues. The CDR3 here is CASSKEVMVDNSYEQYF. In DNA form, the CDR3 reads TGTGCCAGCAGCAAAGAGGTTATGGTCGACAATTCCTACGAGCAGTACTTC.

The gene calls are TRBV4-3 and TRBJ2-3; D is uncertain. V was cut by 0 bases and J by 7 bases, with 5 bases left in between. This CDR3 region has 12 residues. Germline CDR1 reads LGHNA; CDR2 reads YSLEER. The DNA of the CDR3 is TGCGCCAGCAGCCAAGATCTAAATACGCAGTATTTT. Residues: CASSQDLNTQYF.

This clonotype occurred many times. This chain links TRBV10-3 with TRBJ2-5; 7 positions agree with TRBD2. Germline V gives CDR1 ENHRY, CDR2 SYGVKD. V shed 3 bases, J shed 8 bases, and the junction held 6 bases outside the gene matches. The CDR3 extends over 13 amino acids. CDR3 in amino acids: CAISEGREGTQYF. The CDR3 coding sequence is TGTGCCATCAGTGAAGGCAGGGAGGGAACCCAGTACTTC.

This clonotype was observed a few times. The chain has TRBV4-3 and TRBJ2-7, with D possibly being TRBD1 (6 bases). This CDR3 has 15 residues. CDR1 is LGHNA and CDR2 is YSLEER in the germline V gene. V lost 4 bases and J 0 bases, leaving 13 bases between the germline ends. This CDR3 is CASSPLRDNSYEQYF. The CDR3 DNA reads as TGCGCCAGCAGCCCCCTCCGGGACAACTCCTACGAGCAGTACTTC.

Ten or more counts support this clonotype. The chain joins TRBV7-2 to TRBJ2-7; either TRBD1 or TRBD2 may supply D (5 bases each). The CDR3 covers 13 residues. Germline CDR1 and CDR2: SGHTA and FQGNSA. V lost 5 bases, J lost 2 bases, and 10 bases lay in between. The DNA of the CDR3 is TGTGCCAGCAGCCCTGGGGGAGCCTACGAGCAGTACTTC. This encodes CASSPGGAYEQYF. Full variable domain (rest looked up from reference TRBV7-2 and TRBJ2-7): GAGVSQSPSNKVTEKGKDVELRCDPISGHTALYWYRQSLGQGLEFLIYFQGNSAPDKSGLPSDRFSAERTGGSVSTLTIQRTQQEDSAVYLCASSPGGAYEQYFGPGTRLTVT.

This clonotype has more than one count but fewer than ten. The CDR3 DNA follows: TGTGCCAGCAGCCAAGTGCTAGCGGGAGGGCGCGAGCAGTACTTC. The encoded protein is CASSQVLAGGREQYF. The V call is TRBV4-2, the J call TRBJ2-7, with TRBD2 matching 12 bases. Germline CDR1 reads LGHNA; CDR2 reads YNFKEQ. With V trimmed by 1 base and J by 6 bases, 4 bases remained unmatched. This CDR3 is built from 15 residues.

This clonotype was counted many times. The chain employs TRBV7-9 and TRBJ2-2; 11 bases are a match to TRBD2. This CDR3 is built from 17 residues. V was clipped by 1 base and J by 6 bases; unmatched bases: 7. Per the germline V gene, CDR1 is SEHNR and CDR2 is FQNEAQ (reference sequence). The CDR3 DNA reads as TGTGCCAGCAGCTTAGGACTAGCGGGGCGTACGTCCGGGGAGCTGTTTTTT. Its translation is CASSLGLAGRTSGELFF.

This clonotype was seen ten or more times. CDR3 sequence (DNA): TGCAGTGCTAGAGATACGAGCAATCAGCCCCAGCATTTT. Amino acid sequence: CSARDTSNQPQHF. The chain employs TRBV20-1 and TRBJ1-5; no clear D gene. In germline, CDR1 is DFQATT, CDR2 SNEGSKA (reference sequence). V was trimmed by 0 bases and J by 1 base, leaving 4 bases between them. The CDR3 spans 13 residues.

This clonotype was counted only a few times. V and J are TRBV19 and TRBJ2-1, with 8 positions matching TRBD2. Per the germline V gene, CDR1 is LNHDA and CDR2 is SQIVND (reference sequence). The CDR3 totals 15 residues. Trimming took 10 bases from V and 9 from J; bases not matched to a gene: 17. CDR3 loop: CATRHGSGSRGEQFF. CDR3 nucleotide sequence: TGTGCCACCCGACATGGGAGCGGGAGTCGTGGTGAGCAGTTCTTC.

This clonotype was found many times. This chain uses TRBV7-2 with TRBJ2-5; a weak D match, TRBD2 (6 bases). The CDR3 loop spans 16 amino acids. CDR1 is SGHTA and CDR2 is FQGNSA in the germline V gene. V lost 1 base, J lost 2 bases, and 14 bases lay in between. CDR3 loop: CASSLVGTSLQETQYF. Written as DNA, the CDR3 is TGTGCCAGCAGCTTAGTGGGGACTTCCCTACAAGAGACCCAGTACTTC.

The table lists this clonotype with many counts. DNA of the CDR3: TGTGCCAGCAGTTTGACTAGCGGGAGTGGGGGGTTTGGGCAGTTCTTC. This codes for CASSLTSGSGGFGQFF. The rearrangement links TRBV12-3 or TRBV12-4 to TRBJ2-1; 12 nucleotides align to TRBD2. The junction had 12 bases not matched to a gene; V was cut back by 3 bases and J by 12 bases. The CDR3 sequence is 16 residues long.

This CDR3 reads CASSWGSGSYNEQFF. The CDR3 DNA sequence: TGTGCCAGCAGTTGGGGGAGTGGCTCCTACAATGAGCAGTTCTTC. The chain is built from TRBV12-3 or TRBV12-4 and TRBJ2-1; D may be TRBD1 or TRBD2 (5 bases each). Trimming cost V 4 bases and J 0 bases, with 10 bases left between them. The CDR3 has 15 amino acids.

This clonotype was seen a handful of times. The V and J genes are TRBV9 and TRBJ2-1, with TRBD1 identical over 8 bases. The CDR3 runs 15 residues. Losses at the gene ends were 4 bases for V and 7 bases for J; bases not matched to a gene: 10. In germline, CDR1 is SGDLS, CDR2 YYNGEE. The CDR3 loop is CASSPAGQGKNEQFF. Here the CDR3 DNA reads TGTGCCAGCAGCCCCGCCGGACAGGGTAAGAATGAGCAGTTCTTC.

This clonotype was picked up a small number of times. The J gene is TRBJ2-2, the V gene TRBV5-1; a possible D gene is TRBD2 (5 bases). Trimming removed 4 bases at V and 4 bases at J, with 17 bases between. This CDR3 is 16 amino acids long. Germline loops: CDR1 SGHRS, CDR2 YFSETQ. The CDR3 nucleotides are TGCGCCAGCAGCCGCCCCGAGGGCCCAGCCACCGGGGAGCTGTTTTTT. This translates into CASSRPEGPATGELFF.

J is TRBJ2-3 and V is TRBV10-3, with 9 bases aligning to TRBD1. Germline V gives CDR1 ENHRY, CDR2 SYGVKD. The V segment lost 8 bases and the J segment 2 bases; nucleotides outside the gene matches: 5. The CDR3 has 14 amino acids. The CDR3 DNA follows: TGTGCCATCGGGGGGACAGGGATCACAGATACGCAGTATTTT. Translation gives CAIGGTGITDTQYF.

This clonotype was observed a few times. The rearrangement uses TRBV12-3 or TRBV12-4 and TRBJ1-4, with no clear D. Trimming cost V 2 bases and J 8 bases, with 12 bases left between them. The CDR3 runs to 14 residues. CDR3 in DNA: TGTGCCAGCAGTTTATCGGGGTCGAGGGAAAAACTGTTTTTT. The encoded protein is CASSLSGSREKLFF.